A selection of T cell receptor beta chains follows, all from one sample in a study of blood T cell repertoires in COVID-19. TCRdb keeps only in-frame clones here, not all; method: immunoSEQ multiplex PCR. The sample records 180,000 or so clones, about 87% being singletons. The specimen was peripheral blood. The receptors originated from a man aged 18-30 years with active or convalescent COVID-19. Both conserved end residues are part of each CDR3. Each record gives: J gene, D gene, V gene, clone size, CDR3 protein, CDR3 DNA. A D gene is named only where the DNA matches it firmly. Part of the rows lack a size; the others show once, few, many or a class for expanded clones.

J: TRBJ2-1
D: TRBD2
V: TRBV7-6
size: NA
CDR3: CASSSDSSGSSYNEQFF
DNA: TGTGCCAGCAGCTCCGACTCTAGCGGGAGTTCCTACAATGAGCAGTTCTTC

J: TRBJ2-2
D: TRBD2
V: TRBV9
size: NA
CDR3: CASTATSGYTGELFF
DNA: TGTGCCAGCACCGCCACTAGCGGGTACACCGGGGAGCTGTTTTTT

J: TRBJ1-1
D: TRBD1
V: TRBV7-8
size: NA
CDR3: CASSSVDRVLYTEAFF
DNA: TGTGCCAGCAGCTCCGTGGACAGGGTATTGTACACTGAAGCTTTCTTT

J: TRBJ1-5
D: NA
V: TRBV28
size: once
CDR3: CASSFRGNGNQPQHF
DNA: TGTGCCAGCAGTTTTCGAGGGAACGGCAATCAGCCCCAGCATTTT

J: TRBJ2-7
D: TRBD2
V: TRBV7-2
size: NA
CDR3: CASSSSREESYEQYF
DNA: TGTGCCAGCAGCTCCTCGCGGGAGGAGTCCTACGAGCAGTACTTC

J: TRBJ1-2
D: NA
V: TRBV28
size: few
CDR3: CASSPGTLLPPYGYTF
DNA: TGTGCCAGCAGTCCCGGGACACTCCTTCCCCCCTATGGCTACACCTTC

J: TRBJ2-7
D: TRBD1
V: TRBV7-6
size: NA
CDR3: CASSPRQGMFHEQYF
DNA: TGTGCCAGCAGCCCCCGACAGGGGATGTTCCACGAGCAGTACTTC

J: TRBJ2-5
D: NA
V: TRBV18
size: NA
CDR3: CASSLGLDQETQYF
DNA: TGTGCCAGCTCCCTCGGACTGGACCAAGAGACCCAGTACTTC

J: TRBJ1-2
D: NA
V: TRBV24-1
size: once
CDR3: CATSETTVTYGYTF
DNA: TGTGCCACCAGTGAAACGACAGTAACCTATGGCTACACCTTC

J: TRBJ2-1
D: TRBD2
V: TRBV28
size: once
CDR3: CASKGLAVNEQFF
DNA: TGTGCCAGCAAGGGACTAGCGGTCAATGAGCAGTTCTTC

J: TRBJ2-1
D: TRBD2
V: TRBV18
size: few
CDR3: CASSPRRSSGEDNEQFF
DNA: TGTGCCAGCTCACCCCGTAGATCCAGCGGGGAAGACAATGAGCAGTTCTTC

J: TRBJ1-2
D: NA
V: TRBV5-8
size: NA
CDR3: CASSLYQGSFYGYTF
DNA: TGTGCCAGCAGCTTGTACCAGGGATCATTCTATGGCTACACCTTC

J: TRBJ1-5
D: NA
V: TRBV10-1
size: NA
CDR3: CASSAAPRGNQPQHF
DNA: TGCGCCAGCAGTGCCGCCCCTAGGGGGAATCAGCCCCAGCATTTT

J: TRBJ2-1
D: NA
V: TRBV7-8
size: NA
CDR3: CASSLLSQVDEQFF
DNA: TGTGCCAGCAGCTTGTTGTCCCAGGTAGATGAGCAGTTCTTC

J: TRBJ1-1
D: NA
V: TRBV18
size: NA
CDR3: CASSPQAQDKNEAFF
DNA: TGTGCCAGCTCACCACAGGCGCAGGACAAGAATGAAGCTTTCTTT

J: TRBJ1-4
D: TRBD1
V: TRBV7-9
size: NA
CDR3: CASSSTGVGEKLFF
DNA: TGTGCCAGCAGCTCGACAGGGGTCGGGGAAAAACTGTTTTTT

J: TRBJ2-3
D: NA
V: TRBV28
size: NA
CDR3: CASSLGQTQYF
DNA: TGTGCCAGCAGTTTAGGACAGACGCAGTATTTT

J: TRBJ2-3
D: NA
V: TRBV24-1
size: NA
CDR3: CATSDLRTGSTKAPDTQYF
DNA: TGTGCCACCAGTGATTTGCGAACCGGGAGCACTAAGGCCCCAGATACGCAGTATTTT

J: TRBJ2-2
D: NA
V: TRBV7-2
size: NA
CDR3: CASSLNNPGVDTGELFF
DNA: TGTGCCAGCAGCTTAAACAACCCGGGAGTTGACACCGGGGAGCTGTTTTTT

J: TRBJ1-1
D: NA
V: TRBV20-1
size: NA
CDR3: CSASPADRATEAFF
DNA: TGCAGTGCTAGTCCGGCGGACAGAGCGACTGAAGCTTTCTTT

J: TRBJ1-6
D: NA
V: TRBV27
size: NA
CDR3: CASSIPNSPLHF
DNA: TGTGCCAGCAGTATCCCGAATTCACCCCTCCACTTT

J: TRBJ2-2
D: NA
V: TRBV18
size: NA
CDR3: CASSPGGTRTGELFF
DNA: TGTGCCAGCTCACCCGGGGGAACCCGCACCGGGGAGCTGTTTTTT

J: TRBJ1-1
D: NA
V: TRBV6-5
size: NA
CDR3: CASSADWNTEAFF
DNA: TGTGCCAGCAGCGCGGATTGGAACACTGAAGCTTTCTTT

J: TRBJ2-7
D: TRBD2
V: TRBV11-3
size: NA
CDR3: CASTRGSYEQYF
DNA: TGTGCCAGCACCCGCGGGAGTTACGAGCAGTACTTC

J: TRBJ2-5
D: NA
V: TRBV19
size: NA
CDR3: CASSFLGGALQETQYF
DNA: TGTGCCAGTAGTTTCCTGGGAGGAGCACTCCAAGAGACCCAGTACTTC

J: TRBJ2-2
D: NA
V: TRBV7-2
size: NA
CDR3: CASSLGRANTGELFF
DNA: TGTGCCAGCAGCTTAGGCAGGGCTAACACCGGGGAGCTGTTTTTT

J: TRBJ2-5
D: NA
V: TRBV4-1
size: NA
CDR3: CASSPGESPSTETQYF
DNA: TGCGCCAGCAGCCCAGGGGAGAGCCCTTCAACGGAGACCCAGTACTTC

J: TRBJ2-7
D: NA
V: TRBV7-2
size: NA
CDR3: CASSFFSLSYEQYF
DNA: TGTGCCAGCAGCTTCTTTTCCCTATCCTACGAGCAGTACTTC

J: TRBJ2-6
D: TRBD2
V: TRBV6-6
size: NA
CDR3: CASTRSLLAGASGANVLTF
DNA: TGTGCCAGCACTAGATCCCTACTAGCGGGGGCCTCTGGGGCCAACGTCCTGACTTTC

J: TRBJ1-1
D: NA
V: TRBV6-5
size: NA
CDR3: CASSLTGLETEAFF
DNA: TGTGCCAGCAGTTTGACAGGCCTGGAGACTGAAGCTTTCTTT

J: TRBJ2-7
D: TRBD2
V: TRBV7-6
size: NA
CDR3: CASSSGLAGLYEQYF
DNA: TGTGCCAGCAGCTCTGGACTAGCGGGGCTTTACGAGCAGTACTTC

J: TRBJ2-1
D: NA
V: TRBV10-3
size: NA
CDR3: CAIGVTGGENEQFF
DNA: TGTGCCATCGGGGTCACAGGGGGGGAGAATGAGCAGTTCTTC